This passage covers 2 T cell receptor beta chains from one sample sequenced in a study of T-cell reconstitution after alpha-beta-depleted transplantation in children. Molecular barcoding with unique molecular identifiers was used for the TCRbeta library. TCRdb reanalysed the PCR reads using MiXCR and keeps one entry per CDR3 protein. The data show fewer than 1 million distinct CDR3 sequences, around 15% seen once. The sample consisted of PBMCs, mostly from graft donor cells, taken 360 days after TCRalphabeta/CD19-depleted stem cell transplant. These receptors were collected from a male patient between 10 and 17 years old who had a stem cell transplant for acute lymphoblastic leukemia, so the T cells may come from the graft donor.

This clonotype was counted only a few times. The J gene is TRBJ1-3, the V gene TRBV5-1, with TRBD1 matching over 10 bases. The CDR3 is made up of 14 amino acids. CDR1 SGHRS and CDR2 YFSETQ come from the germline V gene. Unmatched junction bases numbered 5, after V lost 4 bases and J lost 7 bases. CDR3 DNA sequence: TGCGCCAGCAGCCCGGGACAGGGGCTCAACACCATATATTTT. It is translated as CASSPGQGLNTIYF.

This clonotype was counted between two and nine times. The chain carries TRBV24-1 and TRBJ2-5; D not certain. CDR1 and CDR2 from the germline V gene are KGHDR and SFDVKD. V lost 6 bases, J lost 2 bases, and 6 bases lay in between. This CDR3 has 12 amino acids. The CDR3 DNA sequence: TGTGCCACCAGTAAAACTCAAGAGACCCAGTACTTC. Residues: CATSKTQETQYF.